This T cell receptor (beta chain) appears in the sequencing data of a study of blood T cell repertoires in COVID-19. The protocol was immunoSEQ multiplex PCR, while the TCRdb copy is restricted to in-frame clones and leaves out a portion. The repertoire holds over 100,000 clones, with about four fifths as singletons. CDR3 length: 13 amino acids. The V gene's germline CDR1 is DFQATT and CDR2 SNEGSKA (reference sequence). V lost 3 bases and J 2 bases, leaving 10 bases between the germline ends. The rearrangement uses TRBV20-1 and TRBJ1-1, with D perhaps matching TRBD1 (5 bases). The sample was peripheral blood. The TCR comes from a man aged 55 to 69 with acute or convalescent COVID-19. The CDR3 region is CSASTGTNTEAFF. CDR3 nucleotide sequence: TGCAGTGCTAGTACAGGTACAAACACTGAAGCTTTCTTT.